Described below is a single TCR beta chain sequence and its context. Its antigen is not identified. The source of the sample is a study of PD-1 blockade in classical Hodgkin lymphoma. This table comes from immunoSEQ multiplex PCR, and its TCRdb copy is limited to in-frame clones, with some not included. The sample shows 10,000 to 15,000 clones, over 80% of them seen only once. The CDR3 covers 17 residues. General study results and limits: Unlike CD8+ TCR diversity, which did not rise significantly by C4D1, CD4+ TCR diversity did.

All patients relapsed after autologous stem cell transplantation, and brentuximab vedotin exposure varied. The V gene is TRBV21-1, the J gene TRBJ2-1; the DNA was not compared with TRBD1, the D call given in the table. TRBV21-1 is assigned pseudogene status. The TCR originated in a human donor with classical Hodgkin lymphoma. This specimen was peripheral blood mononuclear cells (PBMCs), taken at baseline. CDR3: CASSKGGGQDSYNEQFF. The CDR3 DNA reads as TGTGCCAGCAGCAAAGGGGGCGGACAGGACTCCTACAATGAGCAGTTCTTC.